This is a list of T cell receptor beta chains from one sample in a study of blood T cell repertoires in COVID-19. The data were produced by immunoSEQ multiplex PCR, yet TCRdb's version contains in-frame clones alone and is incomplete. This table has 150,000 to 200,000 clones, around 84% appearing once. Source material: peripheral blood. The receptors come from a woman at least 80 years old with acute or convalescent COVID-19. CDR3s include the opening cysteine and the closing phenylalanine or tryptophan. D genes are given only for firm matches. Not all rows give a size; the values are once, few, many and, for expanded clones, a class.

.,TRBV3-1/TRBV3-2,TRBJ1-3,.,CASSQVLVSGNTIYF,TGTGCCAGCAGCCAAGTACTTGTCTCTGGAAACACCATATATTTT
TRBD2,TRBV5-4,TRBJ2-3,.,CASSLGVAGGGDTQYF,TGTGCCAGCAGCTTGGGGGTGGCGGGAGGGGGAGATACGCAGTATTTT
.,TRBV5-4,TRBJ2-2,once,CASSLGRGADTGELFF,TGTGCCAGCAGCTTGGGCAGGGGCGCAGACACCGGGGAGCTGTTTTTT
.,TRBV20-1,TRBJ2-1,once,CSARDSGEQFF,TGCAGTGCTAGAGATAGCGGTGAGCAGTTCTTC
.,TRBV21-1,TRBJ1-4,.,CASRPGARKEKLFF,TGTGCCAGCCGGCCAGGGGCAAGAAAAGAAAAACTGTTTTTT
TRBD2,TRBV4-1,TRBJ2-1,.,CASSQGLAGAYNEQFF,TGCGCCAGCAGCCAAGGCCTAGCGGGAGCTTACAATGAGCAGTTCTTC
TRBD1,TRBV11-2,TRBJ2-1,.,CASSLGGQGGYEQFF,TGTGCCAGCAGCTTAGGGGGACAGGGTGGGTATGAGCAGTTCTTC
TRBD2,TRBV5-1,TRBJ2-3,.,CASSPILAAITDTQYF,TGCGCCAGCAGCCCCATCCTAGCGGCCATCACAGATACGCAGTATTTT
TRBD1,TRBV7-2,TRBJ1-1,once,CASRPDRANTEAFF,TGTGCCAGCAGGCCCGACAGGGCGAACACTGAAGCTTTCTTT
TRBD1,TRBV9,TRBJ1-4,.,CASSSGTDNEKLFF,TGTGCCAGCAGCTCAGGGACAGATAATGAAAAACTGTTTTTT
.,TRBV6-1,TRBJ2-1,.,CASSETRHEQFF,TGTGCCAGCAGTGAGACAAGGCATGAGCAGTTCTTC
.,TRBV4-1,TRBJ1-1,.,CASSQGRTTNTEAFF,TGCGCCAGCAGCCAGGGTCGGACAACCAACACTGAAGCTTTCTTT
TRBD1,TRBV5-1,TRBJ1-1,few,CASSLYRGGQGPTEAFF,TGCGCCAGCAGCTTGTATCGCGGGGGACAGGGACCAACTGAAGCTTTCTTT
.,TRBV28,TRBJ1-2,once,CASIPGGWSGYTF,TGTGCCAGCATCCCGGGGGGTTGGTCCGGCTACACCTTC
.,TRBV14,TRBJ1-1,.,CASSPLTGKTTEAFF,TGTGCCAGCAGCCCTTTAACAGGGAAGACCACTGAAGCTTTCTTT
.,TRBV28,TRBJ1-1,.,CASSLPVNTEAFF,TGTGCCAGCAGTTTACCAGTGAACACTGAAGCTTTCTTT
.,TRBV18,TRBJ2-1,.,CASSPDGEWEQFF,TGTGCCAGCTCACCTGACGGGGAGTGGGAGCAGTTCTTC
.,TRBV18,TRBJ2-5,.,CASSPNPGNGETQYF,TGTGCCAGCTCACCGAATCCAGGGAATGGAGAGACCCAGTACTTC
TRBD2,TRBV11-2,TRBJ2-1,.,CASSEGLGNEQFF,TGTGCCAGCAGCGAGGGACTAGGGAATGAGCAGTTCTTC
TRBD1,TRBV19,TRBJ2-7,.,CASSHTGVHEQYF,TGTGCCAGTAGTCATACAGGGGTCCACGAGCAGTACTTC
.,TRBV5-4,TRBJ2-1,few,CASSFRDKSYNEQFF,TGTGCCAGCAGCTTCCGAGACAAGTCATACAATGAGCAGTTCTTC
.,TRBV11-2,TRBJ1-5,.,CASSLDLNQPQHF,TGTGCCAGCAGCTTAGATTTAAATCAGCCCCAGCATTTT
.,TRBV6-5,TRBJ2-2,once,CASSYSGYNTGELFF,TGTGCCAGCAGTTACAGCGGCTACAACACCGGGGAGCTGTTTTTT
TRBD2,TRBV15,TRBJ2-1,.,CATSRDPLAGGLGEQFF,TGTGCCACCAGCAGAGATCCCTTAGCGGGAGGGTTAGGCGAGCAGTTCTTC
TRBD1,TRBV19,TRBJ1-1,.,CASSWDRGNTEAFF,TGTGCCAGTAGCTGGGACAGGGGGAACACTGAAGCTTTCTTT
.,TRBV19,TRBJ1-1,.,CASRISEGSRNTEAFF,TGTGCCAGTAGGATTTCAGAGGGTTCGCGGAACACTGAAGCTTTCTTT